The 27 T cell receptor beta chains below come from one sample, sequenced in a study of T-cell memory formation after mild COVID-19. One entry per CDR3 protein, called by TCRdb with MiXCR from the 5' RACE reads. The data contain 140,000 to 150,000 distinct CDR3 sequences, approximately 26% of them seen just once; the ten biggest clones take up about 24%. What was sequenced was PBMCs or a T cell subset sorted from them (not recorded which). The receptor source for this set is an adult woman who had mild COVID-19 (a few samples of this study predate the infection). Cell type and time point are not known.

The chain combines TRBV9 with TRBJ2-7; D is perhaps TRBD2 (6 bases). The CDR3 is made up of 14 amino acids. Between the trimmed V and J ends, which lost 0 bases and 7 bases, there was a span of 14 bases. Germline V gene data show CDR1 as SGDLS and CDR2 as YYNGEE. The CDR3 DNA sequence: TGTGCCAGCAGCGTAGGGGGGACTCCGCGGGAGCAGTACTTC. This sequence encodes CASSVGGTPREQYF.

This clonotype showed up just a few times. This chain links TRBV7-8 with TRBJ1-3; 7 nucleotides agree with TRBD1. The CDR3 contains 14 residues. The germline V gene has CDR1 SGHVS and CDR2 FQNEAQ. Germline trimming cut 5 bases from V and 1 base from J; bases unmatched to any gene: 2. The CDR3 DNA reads TGTGCCAGCAGCCCAGGGGGTTCTGGAAACACCATATATTTT. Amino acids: CASSPGGSGNTIYF.

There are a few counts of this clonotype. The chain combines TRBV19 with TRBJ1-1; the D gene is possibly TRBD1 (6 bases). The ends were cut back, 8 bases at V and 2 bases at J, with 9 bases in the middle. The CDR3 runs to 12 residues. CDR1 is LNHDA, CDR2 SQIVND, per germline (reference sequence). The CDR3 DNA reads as TGTGCCAGTCGCAGGGGAAACACTGAAGCTTTCTTT. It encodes CASRRGNTEAFF. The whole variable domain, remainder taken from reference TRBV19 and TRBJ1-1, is DGGITQSPKYLFRKEGQNVTLSCEQNLNHDAMYWYRQDPGQGLRLIYYSQIVNDFQKGDIAEGYSVSREKKESFPLTVTSAQKNPTAFYLCASRRGNTEAFFGQGTRLTVV.

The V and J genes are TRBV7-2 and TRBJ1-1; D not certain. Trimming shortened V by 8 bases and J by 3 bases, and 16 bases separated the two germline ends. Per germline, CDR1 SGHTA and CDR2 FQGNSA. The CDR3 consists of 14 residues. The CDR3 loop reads CASGDPATDTEAFF. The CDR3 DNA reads TGTGCCAGCGGCGACCCGGCGACGGACACTGAAGCTTTCTTT.

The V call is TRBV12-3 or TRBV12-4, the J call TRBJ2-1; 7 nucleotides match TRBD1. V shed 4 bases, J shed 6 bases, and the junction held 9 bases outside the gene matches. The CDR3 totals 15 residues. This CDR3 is CASSSSQGLVNEQFF. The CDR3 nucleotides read TGTGCCAGCAGTTCTTCACAGGGGCTGGTCAATGAGCAGTTCTTC.

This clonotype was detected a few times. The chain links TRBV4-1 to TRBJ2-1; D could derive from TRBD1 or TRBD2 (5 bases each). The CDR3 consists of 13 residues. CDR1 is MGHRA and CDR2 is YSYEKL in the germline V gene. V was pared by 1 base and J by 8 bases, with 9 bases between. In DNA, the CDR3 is TGCGCCAGCAGCCAAGGACTGGGGGATGAGCAGTTCTTC. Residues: CASSQGLGDEQFF.

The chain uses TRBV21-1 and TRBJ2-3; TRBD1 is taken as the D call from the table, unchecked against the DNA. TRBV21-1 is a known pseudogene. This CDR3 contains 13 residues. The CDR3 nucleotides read TGTGCCAGCCACAGGGGAAGCACAGATACGCAGTATTTT. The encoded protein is CASHRGSTDTQYF.

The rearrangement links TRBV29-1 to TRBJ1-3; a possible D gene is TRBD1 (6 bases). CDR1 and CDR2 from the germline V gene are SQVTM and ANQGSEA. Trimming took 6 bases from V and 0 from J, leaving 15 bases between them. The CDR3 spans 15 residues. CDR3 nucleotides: TGCAGCGTCTCTGGGGGGGCCTTCTCTGGAAACACCATATATTTT. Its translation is CSVSGGAFSGNTIYF.

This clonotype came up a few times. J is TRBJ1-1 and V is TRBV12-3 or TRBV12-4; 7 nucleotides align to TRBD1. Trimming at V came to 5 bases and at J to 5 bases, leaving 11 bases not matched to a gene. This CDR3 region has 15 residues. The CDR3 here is CASSRADREGTEAFF. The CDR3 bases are TGTGCCAGCAGTCGAGCCGACAGGGAGGGTACTGAAGCTTTCTTT.

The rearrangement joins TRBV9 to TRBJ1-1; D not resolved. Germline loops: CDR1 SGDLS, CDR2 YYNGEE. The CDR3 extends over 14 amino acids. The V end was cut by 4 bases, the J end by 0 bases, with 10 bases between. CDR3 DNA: TGTGCCAGCAGCTCCAGCGCCCTGAACACTGAAGCTTTCTTT. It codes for CASSSSALNTEAFF.

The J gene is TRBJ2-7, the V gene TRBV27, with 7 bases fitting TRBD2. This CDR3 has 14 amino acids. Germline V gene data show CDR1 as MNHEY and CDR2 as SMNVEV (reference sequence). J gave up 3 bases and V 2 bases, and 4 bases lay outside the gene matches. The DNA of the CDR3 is TGTGCCAGCAGTTTAGGGACTATAGGCTACGAGCAGTACTTC. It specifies CASSLGTIGYEQYF.

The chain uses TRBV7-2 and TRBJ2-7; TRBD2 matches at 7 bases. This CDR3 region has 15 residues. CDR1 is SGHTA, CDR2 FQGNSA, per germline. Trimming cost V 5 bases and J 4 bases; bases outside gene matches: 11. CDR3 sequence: CASSALALTLYEQYF. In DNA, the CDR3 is TGTGCCAGCAGCGCACTAGCGCTGACATTGTACGAGCAGTACTTC.

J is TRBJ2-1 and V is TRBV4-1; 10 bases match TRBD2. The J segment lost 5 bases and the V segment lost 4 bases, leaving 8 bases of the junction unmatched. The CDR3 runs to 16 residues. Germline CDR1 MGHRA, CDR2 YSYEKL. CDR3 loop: CASSLGFGLADNEQFF. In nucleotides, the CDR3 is TGCGCCAGCAGCCTGGGTTTTGGACTAGCGGACAATGAGCAGTTCTTC.

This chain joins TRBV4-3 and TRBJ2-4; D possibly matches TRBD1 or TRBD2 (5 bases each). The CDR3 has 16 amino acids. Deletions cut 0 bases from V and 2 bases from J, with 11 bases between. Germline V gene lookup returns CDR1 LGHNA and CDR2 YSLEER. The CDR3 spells CASSQDFGASKNIQYF. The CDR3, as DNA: TGCGCCAGCAGCCAAGATTTCGGGGCTTCCAAAAACATTCAGTACTTC.

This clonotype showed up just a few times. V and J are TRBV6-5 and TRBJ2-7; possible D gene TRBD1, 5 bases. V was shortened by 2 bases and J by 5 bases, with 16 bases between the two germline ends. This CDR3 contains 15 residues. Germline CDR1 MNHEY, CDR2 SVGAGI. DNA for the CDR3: TGTGCCAGCAGTTACCAGGGATCCTTCGCTGACGAGCAGTACTTC. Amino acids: CASSYQGSFADEQYF.

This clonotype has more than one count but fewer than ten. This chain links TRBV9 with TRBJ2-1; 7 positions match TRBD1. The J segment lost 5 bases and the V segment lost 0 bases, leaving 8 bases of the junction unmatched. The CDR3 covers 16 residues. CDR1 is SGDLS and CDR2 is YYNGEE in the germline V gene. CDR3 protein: CASSVAEGATNNEQFF. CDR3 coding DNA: TGTGCCAGCAGCGTAGCTGAGGGGGCTACCAACAATGAGCAGTTCTTC.

CDR3 DNA: TGTGCCAGCCGGTGGCGGGATACAGATACGCAGTATTTT. Its translation is CASRWRDTDTQYF. The chain links TRBV27 to TRBJ2-3, with a possible D match to TRBD2 (6 bases). This CDR3 region has 13 residues. V gave up 8 bases and J gave up 3 bases, with 12 bases separating them. Germline V lookup: CDR1 MNHEY, CDR2 SMNVEV (reference sequence).

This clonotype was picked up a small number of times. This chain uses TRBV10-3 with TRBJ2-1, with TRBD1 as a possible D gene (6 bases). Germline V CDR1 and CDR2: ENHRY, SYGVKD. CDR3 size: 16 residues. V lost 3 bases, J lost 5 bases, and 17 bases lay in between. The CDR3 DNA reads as TGTGCCATCAGTGATTCACAGGGACCACCCAACAATGAGCAGTTCTTC. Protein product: CAISDSQGPPNNEQFF.

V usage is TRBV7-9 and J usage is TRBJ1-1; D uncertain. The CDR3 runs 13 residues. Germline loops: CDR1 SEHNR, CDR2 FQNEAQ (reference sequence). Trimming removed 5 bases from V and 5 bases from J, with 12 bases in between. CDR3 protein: CASSAVPNTEAFF. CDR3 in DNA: TGTGCCAGCAGCGCGGTACCGAATACTGAAGCTTTCTTT.

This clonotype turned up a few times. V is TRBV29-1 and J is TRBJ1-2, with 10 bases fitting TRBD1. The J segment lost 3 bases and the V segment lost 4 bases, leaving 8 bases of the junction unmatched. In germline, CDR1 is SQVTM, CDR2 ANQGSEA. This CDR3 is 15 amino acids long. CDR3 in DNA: TGCAGCGTTGGTGGAGGGACAGGGGCCGACTATGGCTACACCTTC. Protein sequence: CSVGGGTGADYGYTF.

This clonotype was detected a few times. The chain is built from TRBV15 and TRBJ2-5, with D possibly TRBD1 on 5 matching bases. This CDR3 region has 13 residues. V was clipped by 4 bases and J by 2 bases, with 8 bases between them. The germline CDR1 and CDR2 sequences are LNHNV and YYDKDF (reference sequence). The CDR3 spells CATSNDRQETQYF. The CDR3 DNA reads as TGTGCCACCAGCAATGACAGACAAGAGACCCAGTACTTC.

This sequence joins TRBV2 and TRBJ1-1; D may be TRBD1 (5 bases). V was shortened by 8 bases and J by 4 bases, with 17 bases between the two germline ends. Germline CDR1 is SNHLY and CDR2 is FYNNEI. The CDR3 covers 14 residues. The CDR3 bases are TGTGCCAGCGAACCGGGGGTAACGCTCACTGAAGCTTTCTTT. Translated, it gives CASEPGVTLTEAFF.

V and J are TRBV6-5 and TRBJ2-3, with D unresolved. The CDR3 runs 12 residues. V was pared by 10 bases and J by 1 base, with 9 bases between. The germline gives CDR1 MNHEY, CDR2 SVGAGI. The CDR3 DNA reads TGTGCCACCTCTGACCGCACAGATACGCAGTATTTT. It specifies CATSDRTDTQYF.

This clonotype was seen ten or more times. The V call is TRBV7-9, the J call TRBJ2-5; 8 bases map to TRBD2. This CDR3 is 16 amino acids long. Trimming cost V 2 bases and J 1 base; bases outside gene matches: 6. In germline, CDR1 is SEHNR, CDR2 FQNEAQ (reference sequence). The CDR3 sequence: CASSLISAGGQETQYF. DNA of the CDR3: TGTGCCAGCAGCTTAATCAGCGCGGGGGGCCAAGAGACCCAGTACTTC.

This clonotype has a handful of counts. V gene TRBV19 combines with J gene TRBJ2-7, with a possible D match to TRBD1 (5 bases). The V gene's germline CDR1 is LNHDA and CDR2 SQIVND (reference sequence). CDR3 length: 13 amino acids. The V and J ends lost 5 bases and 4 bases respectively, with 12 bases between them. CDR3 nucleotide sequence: TGTGCCAGTAGTTCGGACATACTGTACGAGCAGTACTTC. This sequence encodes CASSSDILYEQYF.

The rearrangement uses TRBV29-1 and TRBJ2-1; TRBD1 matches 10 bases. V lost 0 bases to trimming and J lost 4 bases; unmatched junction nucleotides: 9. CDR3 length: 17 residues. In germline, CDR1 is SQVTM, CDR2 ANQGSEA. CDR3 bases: TGCAGCGTTGAAGAAGAGAGGACAGGGGGTTCTTACAATGAGCAGTTCTTC. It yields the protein CSVEEERTGGSYNEQFF.

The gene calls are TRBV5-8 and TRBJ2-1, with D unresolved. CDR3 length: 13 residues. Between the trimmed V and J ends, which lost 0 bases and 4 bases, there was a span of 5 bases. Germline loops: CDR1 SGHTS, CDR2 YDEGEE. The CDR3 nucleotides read TGTGCCAGCAGCTTGGGCTATTACAATGAGCAGTTCTTC. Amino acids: CASSLGYYNEQFF.